This T cell receptor beta chain was sequenced during a study of shared clonotypes between healthy human individuals. Findings of the study overall: Across a handful of donors, naive CD4 shared about 5%, naive CD8 3% to 3.5%, memory CD4 roughly 2.4%, memory CD8 around 0.36%. A limitation of the genetic and exposure-history diversity represented arose from few donors.

Details on this clone: Its antigen is not identified. This CDR3 is also generated by other DNA sequences in the sample.

Every donor was a Caucasian adult from Nashville, Tennessee. Every subset had its genomic DNA shared out evenly among several immunoSEQ plates. Sequencing used immunoSEQ multiplex PCR; TCRdb keeps in-frame clones, though not all of them. The table includes over a million clones, around 82% detected once. The length of the CDR3 is 10 residues. CDR1 MNHNS and CDR2 SASEGT come from the germline V gene. V dropped 2 bases and J dropped 5 bases, with 0 bases sitting between them. This clonotype originated in a man between 18 and 35 years old in good health. Some clones in this sample may be carry-over from other donors' samples. Specimen: memory CD4+ T cells from PBMCs. The subset: CD45RA-negative fraction. The chain is built from TRBV6-1 and TRBJ1-2, with D hard to call. The DNA for the CDR3 is TGTGCCAGCAGTGAATATGGCTACACCTTC. Translating it yields CASSEYGYTF.